The 4 T cell receptor beta chains listed next were all sequenced from one sample in a study of T cell repertoires in cytomegalovirus infection. One entry per CDR3 protein results from TCRdb running MiXCR on the reads. This sample has fewer than 1,000,000 distinct CDR3 sequences, with around 32% found just once. These receptors have no identified antigens. The sequencing used cultured CD8+ T cells from PBMCs, collected from culture after CMV antigen stimulation. Receptors originate from a human donor in good health (CMV status not recorded). Some clones in this sample may be carry-over from other donors' samples.

The rearrangement joins TRBV19 to TRBJ2-1; perhaps TRBD2 as D (6 bases). The CDR3 extends over 15 amino acids. Germline V gene sequence: CDR1 LNHDA, CDR2 SQIVND (reference sequence). Trimming removed 1 base at V and 5 bases at J, with 12 bases between. CDR3 in amino acids: CASSIAGDWNNEQFF. CDR3 DNA: TGTGCCAGTAGTATAGCGGGGGACTGGAACAATGAGCAGTTCTTC.

The chain recombines TRBV29-1 with TRBJ2-1; tentatively, D is TRBD1 (5 bases). The CDR3 loop spans 14 amino acids. Germline assignment: CDR1 SQVTM and CDR2 ANQGSEA. V was pared by 6 bases and J by 7 bases, with 19 bases between. The CDR3 is CSVSGLRGKNEQFF. CDR3 nucleotides: TGCAGCGTGTCGGGTTTAAGGGGCAAAAATGAGCAGTTCTTC.

This clonotype was counted between two and nine times. This sequence joins TRBV27 and TRBJ2-2; D possibly corresponds to TRBD1 (5 bases). The CDR3 extends over 14 amino acids. Between the trimmed V and J ends, which lost 6 bases and 1 base, there was a span of 9 bases. Germline CDR1 and CDR2: MNHEY and SMNVEV (reference sequence). DNA of the CDR3: TGTGCCAGCAGGCCGACAGTGAACACCGGGGAGCTGTTTTTT. This sequence encodes CASRPTVNTGELFF.

This clonotype has just a few counts. The chain couples TRBV25-1 to TRBJ1-2, with D unresolved. This CDR3 has 12 residues. Germline-derived CDR1 and CDR2 are MGHDK and SYGVNS. The V end was cut by 7 bases, the J end by 4 bases, with 10 bases between. Here the CDR3 reads CASMGAVYGYTF. As DNA, the CDR3 is TGTGCCAGCATGGGCGCAGTCTATGGCTACACCTTC.